The clone carrying this T cell receptor beta chain was counted only a few times. The target antigen is unknown. The germline gives CDR1 LGHNA, CDR2 YSLEER. J lost 4 bases, V lost 2 bases, and 7 bases had no gene match. The CDR3 extends over 15 amino acids. The record originates from a study of cytotoxic CD8 clonotypes in ibrutinib-treated CLL. About the research overall: Approximately ten relapsed/refractory, around 14 treatment-naive; around 18 IGHV unmutated. An average of around 250,000 productive templates and 94,082 productive rearrangements was obtained per sample. Findings and limits, study-wide: The clonality went up when patients responded to ibrutinib and dropped back toward baseline at progression.

The assay was immunoSEQ multiplex PCR, and TCRdb's table has in-frame clones only and misses some. The sample records about 200,000 clones, approximately 68% being singletons. This specimen was PBMCs, taken after 24 months of ibrutinib treatment. This sequence joins TRBV4-3 and TRBJ1-2; 7 bases match TRBD1. The clonotype originates from a human donor with chronic lymphocytic leukemia. CDR3 in DNA: TGCGCCAGCAGCCAAAGACAGGGACCTAGCTATGGCTACACCTTC. Its translation is CASSQRQGPSYGYTF.